A selection of T cell receptor beta chains follows, all from one sample in a study of CD8+ T cells in alopecia areata. The protocol was immunoSEQ multiplex PCR, while the TCRdb copy is restricted to in-frame clones and leaves out a portion. The sample includes 150,000 to 200,000 clones, roughly 65% of them seen just once. This specimen was CD4+ T cells sorted from blood, taken at week 4, from a patient treated with tofacitinib. These TCRs come from a human donor with alopecia areata. Both conserved end residues are part of each CDR3. The order of the fields is V gene, clone size, J gene, D gene, CDR3 protein, CDR3 DNA. The D gene is left open where the match is weak. Size tells how often a clone was seen (once, few, many) or the class of an expanded clone, and some rows leave it out.

>TRBV5-1|.|TRBJ2-3|TRBD2
CASSLRTSGGPDTQYF
TGCGCCAGCAGCTTAAGGACTAGCGGGGGACCAGATACGCAGTATTTT
>TRBV2|.|TRBJ1-6|.
CASSVAANSPLHF
TGTGCCAGCAGTGTGGCAGCAAATTCACCCCTCCACTTT
>TRBV18|.|TRBJ2-4|TRBD1
CASSQTTGDGIQYF
TGTGCCAGCTCACAGACGACAGGGGATGGCATTCAGTACTTC
>TRBV25-1|.|TRBJ1-2|.
CATRTANYGYTF
TGTGCCACCAGGACAGCAAACTATGGCTACACCTTC
>TRBV29-1|.|TRBJ2-5|.
CSVALTVTETQYF
TGCAGCGTTGCCTTGACGGTTACGGAGACCCAGTACTTC
>TRBV29-1|few|TRBJ2-7|.
CSAGGASYEQYF
TGCAGTGCAGGGGGGGCGTCCTACGAGCAGTACTTC
>TRBV30|.|TRBJ1-1|TRBD1
CAWMQGVDTEAFF
TGTGCCTGGATGCAGGGGGTCGACACTGAAGCTTTCTTT
>TRBV10-2|.|TRBJ1-2|TRBD1
CASSESDRAHGYTF
TGCGCCAGCAGTGAGTCGGACAGGGCTCATGGCTACACCTTC
>TRBV30|.|TRBJ1-1|.
CAWSVLKGENTEAFF
TGTGCCTGGAGTGTACTCAAGGGTGAGAACACTGAAGCTTTCTTT
>TRBV7-8|.|TRBJ2-7|.
CASSLGVGASSYEQYF
TGTGCCAGCAGCTTAGGGGTGGGGGCGAGCTCCTACGAGCAGTACTTC
>TRBV29-1|few|TRBJ2-7|TRBD1
CSVVKGGNNEQYF
TGCAGCGTTGTGAAAGGGGGCAACAACGAGCAGTACTTC
>TRBV2|few|TRBJ2-5|.
CASRAVRSQETQYF
TGTGCCAGCAGGGCCGTTAGGTCTCAAGAGACCCAGTACTTC
>TRBV6-5|.|TRBJ1-5|TRBD1
CASSYSGQGSQPQHF
TGTGCCAGCAGTTACTCGGGACAGGGGAGTCAGCCCCAGCATTTT
>TRBV30|.|TRBJ2-7|.
CAWSVRVGTVSYEQYF
TGTGCCTGGAGTGTACGGGTCGGGACCGTCTCCTACGAGCAGTACTTC
>TRBV9|few|TRBJ2-7|TRBD1
CASSVETGGFEQYF
TGTGCCAGCAGCGTAGAGACAGGGGGCTTCGAGCAGTACTTC
>TRBV14|.|TRBJ2-6|.
CASSQHIGSGANVLTF
TGTGCCAGCAGCCAACATATAGGCTCTGGGGCCAACGTCCTGACTTTC
>TRBV5-6|once|TRBJ2-5|.
CASSLAGAGQETQYF
TGTGCCAGCAGCTTGGCCGGGGCAGGTCAAGAGACCCAGTACTTC
>TRBV5-4|.|TRBJ2-1|TRBD2
CASTIPGGTSYNEQFF
TGTGCCAGCACCATCCCCGGGGGGACTTCCTACAATGAGCAGTTCTTC
>TRBV30|.|TRBJ1-4|TRBD1
CAWRGQGVEKLFF
TGTGCCTGGAGGGGACAGGGTGTTGAAAAACTGTTTTTT
>TRBV6-6|few|TRBJ2-6|.
CASSPGVSGANVLTF
TGTGCCAGCAGCCCGGGGGTCTCTGGGGCCAACGTCCTGACTTTC
>TRBV5-1|once|TRBJ1-5|.
CASSRGTDSNQPQHF
TGCGCCAGCAGCCGCGGGACGGATAGCAATCAGCCCCAGCATTTT
>TRBV5-1|.|TRBJ2-6|.
CASSLVLGPGANVLTF
TGCGCCAGCAGCTTGGTTTTGGGGCCTGGGGCCAACGTCCTGACTTTC
>TRBV15|.|TRBJ1-2|TRBD1
CATSREGQQPGRGYTF
TGTGCCACCAGCAGAGAGGGACAGCAACCTGGGCGAGGCTACACCTTC
>TRBV4-1|.|TRBJ1-2|.
CASSQGKTARQF
TGCGCCAGCAGCCAAGGGAAGACAGCCCGCCAATTC
>TRBV30|.|TRBJ1-2|.
CAWAAGGLNGYTF
TGTGCCTGGGCCGCCGGAGGGTTGAATGGCTACACCTTC
>TRBV30|.|TRBJ1-1|.
CAWSVLGREAFF
TGTGCCTGGAGTGTACTCGGCAGGGAAGCTTTCTTT
>TRBV28|.|TRBJ2-2|.
CASSLTGELFF
TGTGCCAGCAGTCTAACCGGGGAGCTGTTTTTT
>TRBV5-1|few|TRBJ2-5|.
CASSLAGVRRETQYF
TGCGCCAGCAGCTTGGCGGGGGTCCGACGGGAGACCCAGTACTTC
>TRBV7-2|.|TRBJ1-5|TRBD1
CASSFTGVEPQHF
TGTGCCAGCAGCTTCACAGGGGTTGAGCCCCAGCATTTT
>TRBV7-2|.|TRBJ2-5|.
CASSLGLLGETQYF
TGTGCCAGCAGCTTAGGTCTTCTCGGGGAGACCCAGTACTTC
>TRBV25-1|.|TRBJ1-2|.
CASSELGYGYTF
TGTGCCAGCAGTGAATTGGGCTATGGCTACACCTTC
>TRBV30|once|TRBJ1-2|.
CAWSASQRLDYGYTF
TGTGCCTGGAGCGCTTCACAGAGATTGGACTATGGCTACACCTTC
>TRBV4-2|.|TRBJ1-2|TRBD1
CASSQDNDRGNGYTF
TGTGCCAGCAGCCAAGATAACGACAGGGGGAATGGCTACACCTTC
>TRBV30|few|TRBJ2-2|.
CAWSVGQTNTGELFF
TGTGCCTGGAGTGTCGGACAAACGAACACCGGGGAGCTGTTTTTT
>TRBV29-1|.|TRBJ2-5|.
CSVASGRETQYF
TGCAGCGTGGCCTCAGGGAGGGAGACCCAGTACTTC
>TRBV29-1|.|TRBJ1-5|TRBD1
CSVGTAGGNQPQHF
TGCAGCGTCGGGACAGCAGGGGGAAATCAGCCCCAGCATTTT
>TRBV29-1|.|TRBJ1-1|.
CSVGRRVTEAFF
TGCAGCGTTGGCAGGAGGGTCACTGAAGCTTTCTTT
>TRBV29-1|few|TRBJ1-4|.
CSVEVYPGTGNEKLFF
TGCAGCGTTGAAGTGTATCCTGGGACGGGTAATGAAAAACTGTTTTTT
>TRBV30|.|TRBJ1-1|.
CAWRASGLTEAFF
TGTGCCTGGAGGGCGTCGGGGCTCACTGAAGCTTTCTTT
>TRBV5-1|.|TRBJ1-5|.
CASSLGGNGASNQPQHF
TGCGCCAGCAGCTTGGGTGGGAACGGAGCAAGCAATCAGCCCCAGCATTTT
>TRBV7-9|few|TRBJ1-1|.
CASSSQGNTEAFF
TGTGCCAGCTCATCTCAGGGGAACACTGAAGCTTTCTTT
>TRBV7-2|.|TRBJ1-2|.
CASSPHRERRTF
TGTGCCAGCAGCCCTCACAGGGAGCGGAGGACCTTC
>TRBV25-1|.|TRBJ1-2|TRBD1
CASSPQAGQGVYGYTF
TGTGCCAGCAGTCCTCAAGCCGGACAGGGGGTATATGGCTACACCTTC
>TRBV29-1|few|TRBJ2-7|.
CSVDQTGLSYEQYF
TGCAGCGTTGACCAGACAGGCCTCTCCTACGAGCAGTACTTC
>TRBV18|few|TRBJ2-7|TRBD2
CASSPLAGESSASEQYF
TGTGCCAGCTCACCACTAGCGGGGGAATCCTCTGCCTCCGAGCAGTACTTC
>TRBV29-1|.|TRBJ1-3|.
CSVADRVGNTIYF
TGCAGCGTAGCGGACAGAGTCGGAAACACCATATATTTT
>TRBV9|.|TRBJ2-5|TRBD2
CASSVAGTSEETQYF
TGTGCCAGCAGCGTTGCCGGGACTAGCGAAGAGACCCAGTACTTC